This T cell receptor (beta chain) was identified in a study of shared clonotypes between healthy human individuals. Generated by immunoSEQ multiplex PCR, the TCRdb table keeps only in-frame clones and is missing some. This sample has around 2,000,000 clones, with about 93% found just once. From germline, CDR1 is MNHEY and CDR2 SMNVEV (reference sequence). The V and J ends lost 3 bases and 4 bases respectively, with 2 bases between them. The CDR3 covers 11 residues. Naive CD8 cells lacked CD45RO, underwent positive selection for CCR7 and left out terminally differentiated effector memory CD45RA+ cells. This clone was counted only a few times. Its antigen is unidentified. The sample contains more than one DNA sequence encoding this CDR3. Findings of the study overall: Clonotype sharing among donors likely depends on sequencing depth.

The TCR sequence derives from a man between 18 and 29 years old in good health. Some clones in this sample may be carry-over from other donors' samples. V is TRBV27 and J is TRBJ2-3; D ambiguous. The sample was naive CD8+ T cells from PBMCs. For the CDR3, the DNA is TGTGCCAGCAGTTTCTCAGATACGCAGTATTTT. It encodes CASSFSDTQYF.